A selection of T cell receptor beta chains follows, all from one sample in a study of cytomegalovirus exposure and HLA in healthy donors. Measured with immunoSEQ multiplex PCR; TCRdb has only the in-frame clones, and not every one. Of about 21,000 clones listed, about 77% were seen once; the top ten hold approximately 8%. Material for sequencing was PBMCs. These TCRs come from a man between 60 and 75 years old in good health and CMV-seronegative. Each CDR3 is given with its conserved first and last residue. A D gene is named only where the DNA matches it firmly. Rows may omit the clone size; those that give it use once, few, many or a size class.

d_call clone_size j_call v_call cdr3_aa cdr3_nt
TRBD1 NA TRBJ1-2 TRBV7-3 CASSLTTGPGGGYTF TGTGCCAGCAGCTTGACGACAGGGCCCGGAGGAGGCTACACCTTC
TRBD1 NA TRBJ1-1 TRBV4-1 CASSQPYRGQGSEAFF TGCGCCAGCAGCCAACCTTACAGGGGGCAAGGCTCTGAAGCTTTCTTT
TRBD1 NA TRBJ2-2 TRBV30 CAWSVRQGEHRGAVF TGTGCCTGGAGTGTAAGACAGGGGGAACACCGGGGAGCTGTTTTT
TRBD1 NA TRBJ2-7 TRBV19 CATERTGGRHEQYF TGTGCCACGGAACGGACAGGGGGTCGCCACGAGCAGTACTTC
TRBD1 NA TRBJ2-7 TRBV2 CASRATGVAYEQYF TGTGCCAGCAGAGCGACAGGGGTCGCGTACGAGCAGTACTTC
TRBD1 NA TRBJ1-5 TRBV19 CATRPTGGYNQPQHF TGTGCCACAAGACCGACAGGGGGCTACAATCAGCCCCAGCATTTT
TRBD1 NA TRBJ2-2 TRBV19 CASTPGQFLGELFF TGTGCCAGCACCCCGGGACAGTTTCTCGGGGAGCTGTTTTTT
NA NA TRBJ1-6 TRBV2 CASNLRGESPLHF TGTGCCAGCAATCTCCGGGGTGAGTCACCCCTCCACTTT
NA NA TRBJ1-5 TRBV27 CASSLYAPRGNQPQHF TGTGCCAGCAGTTTATATGCCCCCCGGGGCAATCAGCCCCAGCATTTT
NA NA TRBJ1-5 TRBV19 CASWGGAQPQHF TGTGCCAGTTGGGGAGGGGCCCAGCCCCAGCATTTT
TRBD2 NA TRBJ2-5 TRBV7-2 CASERTSGLDQYF TGTGCCAGCGAGAGGACTAGTGGTTTGGACCAGTACTTC
NA NA TRBJ2-7 TRBV28 CASSLPWEQYF TGTGCCAGCAGCCTACCTTGGGAGCAGTACTTC
TRBD1 NA TRBJ1-1 TRBV7-9 CASSHRTGSSFF TGTGCCAGCAGCCATCGGACAGGATCATCTTTCTTT
TRBD2 NA TRBJ2-1 TRBV7-6 CASSSRTSGRVYNEQFF TGTGCCAGCAGCTCCCGGACTAGCGGGAGGGTTTACAATGAGCAGTTCTTC
TRBD1 NA TRBJ2-5 TRBV27 CASSFQAYRQGRETQYF TGTGCCAGCAGTTTTCAGGCGTATAGACAGGGGCGAGAGACCCAGTACTTC
TRBD2 NA TRBJ2-7 TRBV28 CASSALRLAEEYEQYF TGTGCCAGCAGTGCCCTGAGACTAGCGGAAGAATACGAGCAGTACTTC
TRBD2 NA TRBJ2-7 TRBV11-2 CASSLVGGAYEQYF TGTGCCAGCAGCTTAGTCGGGGGGGCCTACGAGCAGTACTTC
NA NA TRBJ2-5 TRBV7-6 CASSLIHEGFIETQYF TGTGCCAGCAGCTTAATTCATGAGGGTTTTATCGAGACCCAGTACTTC
NA NA TRBJ2-5 TRBV18 CASSLDSKETQYF TGTGCCAGCTCCTTGGACAGTAAGGAGACCCAGTACTTC
NA NA TRBJ1-1 TRBV5-4 CASSLGWQGGAFF TGTGCCAGCAGCTTAGGGTGGCAGGGAGGAGCTTTCTTT
TRBD2 NA TRBJ2-5 TRBV4-1 CASSQDSGRAQYF TGCGCCAGCAGCCAAGACTCAGGGAGGGCCCAGTACTTC
TRBD1 NA TRBJ1-5 TRBV2 CATAIGQGGQPQHF TGTGCCACCGCCATCGGACAGGGAGGCCAGCCCCAGCATTTT
TRBD2 NA TRBJ2-2 TRBV5-8 CASSGTSGLSFAGELFF TGTGCCAGCAGCGGGACTAGCGGCCTTTCTTTCGCCGGGGAGCTGTTTTTT
NA NA TRBJ2-7 TRBV7-8 CASSISPGKTSYEQYF TGTGCCAGCAGCATCTCCCCAGGAAAAACCTCCTACGAGCAGTACTTC
NA NA TRBJ2-5 TRBV7-3 CPSSLMGQFQETQYF TGTCCCAGCAGCTTAATGGGGCAGTTCCAAGAGACCCAGTACTTC
NA NA TRBJ1-4 TRBV9 CASSADQGGEKLFF TGTGCCAGCAGCGCGGATCAGGGCGGTGAAAAACTGTTTTTT
TRBD1 NA TRBJ1-1 TRBV5-6 CASTKWDRGPNTEAFF TGTGCCAGCACCAAGTGGGACAGGGGACCGAACACTGAAGCTTTCTTT
TRBD1 few TRBJ1-2 TRBV27 CASSDPGGVFYGYTF TGTGCCAGCAGTGACCCAGGGGGCGTTTTCTATGGCTACACCTTC
TRBD2 NA TRBJ2-3 TRBV5-4 CASSLGSGGARDTQYF TGTGCCAGCAGCTTGGGCAGCGGGGGGGCCAGAGATACGCAGTATTTT
TRBD1 NA TRBJ2-1 TRBV19 CASSAGTADEQFF TGTGCCAGTAGTGCCGGGACAGCGGATGAGCAGTTCTTC
TRBD2 NA TRBJ2-5 TRBV2 CASSGRGGAETQYF TGTGCCAGCAGTGGGCGGGGGGGCGCCGAGACCCAGTACTTC
TRBD1 NA TRBJ1-1 TRBV5-1 CASSPAGTGYTEAFF TGCGCCAGCAGCCCCGCAGGGACAGGCTACACTGAAGCTTTCTTT
NA NA TRBJ1-5 TRBV2 CASTRANQPQHF TGTGCCAGCACCAGGGCCAATCAGCCCCAGCATTTT
TRBD1 NA TRBJ1-2 TRBV11-2 CASSLPGTGEFYGYTF TGTGCCAGCAGCCTCCCGGGGACAGGGGAATTCTATGGCTACACCTTC
NA NA TRBJ1-4 TRBV5-5 CASSLGSVEKLFF TGTGCCAGCAGCTTGGGATCGGTCGAAAAACTGTTTTTT
NA NA TRBJ1-1 TRBV6-1 CASSPHGRGDTEAFF TGTGCCAGCAGCCCACATGGACGGGGGGACACTGAAGCTTTCTTT